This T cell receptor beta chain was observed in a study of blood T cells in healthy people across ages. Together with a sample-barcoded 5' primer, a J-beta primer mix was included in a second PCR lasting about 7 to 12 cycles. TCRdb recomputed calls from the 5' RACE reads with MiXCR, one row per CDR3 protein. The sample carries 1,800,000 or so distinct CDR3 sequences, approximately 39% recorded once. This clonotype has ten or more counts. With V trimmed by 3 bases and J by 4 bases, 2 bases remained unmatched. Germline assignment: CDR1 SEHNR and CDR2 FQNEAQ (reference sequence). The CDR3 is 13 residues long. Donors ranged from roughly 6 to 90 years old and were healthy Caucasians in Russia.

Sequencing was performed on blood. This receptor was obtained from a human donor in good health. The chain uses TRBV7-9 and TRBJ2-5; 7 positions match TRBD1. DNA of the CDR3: TGTGCCAGCAGCTTTAACAGGGGAGAGACCCAGTACTTC. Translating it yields CASSFNRGETQYF. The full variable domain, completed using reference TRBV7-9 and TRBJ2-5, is DTGVSQNPRHKITKRGQNVTFRCDPISEHNRLYWYRQTLGQGPEFLTYFQNEAQLEKSRLLSDRFSAERPKGSFSTLEIQRTEQGDSAMYLCASSFNRGETQYFGPGTRLLVL.